This T cell receptor (beta chain) was sequenced for a study of glioma-infiltrating T cells. Findings of the study overall: CDR3 overlap between tissue and blood was very small.

This CDR3 region has 16 residues. The V gene's germline CDR1 is LGHNA and CDR2 YSLEER. TCR alpha and beta CDR3 regions were amplified from RNA using iRepertoire nested multiplex PCR. TCRdb reprocessed the multiplex PCR reads with MiXCR, giving one entry per CDR3 protein. The top ten clones hold 12% of a sample with fewer than 500,000 distinct CDR3 sequences, roughly two fifths of them seen once. On this clonotype: The antigen is unknown.

The chain carries TRBV4-3 and TRBJ2-5, with 12 nucleotides matching TRBD2. The DNA end favors TRBJ2-1, so the J call may be wrong. The clonotype originates from a human donor with low-grade glioma or glioblastoma, undergoing nonglioma brain surgery, or in good health (not recorded which). The sequencing sample was made of glioma tissue, nonneoplastic brain tissue, or PBMCs (not recorded which). The CDR3 DNA sequence: TGCGCCAGCAGCCAACTTCTAGCGGGAGGGCGGGATGAGCAGTTCTTC. Translation: CASSQLLAGGRDEQFF.